The rows below give T cell receptor beta chains drawn from one sample of a study of cytomegalovirus exposure and HLA in healthy donors. Assay used: immunoSEQ multiplex PCR; TCRdb lists only in-frame clones, some missing. The repertoire consists of some 120,000 clones, with roughly four fifths occurring once and the leading ten covering roughly 3%. Source material: PBMCs. The receptors stem from a woman between 35 and 50 years old in good health and CMV-seropositive. Both conserved end residues are part of each CDR3.

j_call: TRBJ2-7
v_call: TRBV28
cdr3_aa: CASSTHLAREPRNEQYF

j_call: TRBJ2-7
v_call: TRBV27
cdr3_aa: CASSPPGQRTEQYF

j_call: TRBJ2-1
v_call: TRBV9
cdr3_aa: CASSLRGQGYNEQFF

j_call: TRBJ1-3
v_call: TRBV6-1
cdr3_aa: CASSGPRRDSGNTIYF

j_call: TRBJ2-3
v_call: TRBV25-1
cdr3_aa: CASSRAGGTDTQYF

j_call: TRBJ1-4
v_call: TRBV30
cdr3_aa: CAWSAATGTNEKLFF

j_call: TRBJ2-1
v_call: TRBV5-4
cdr3_aa: CASSLAATNANEQFF

j_call: TRBJ1-1
v_call: TRBV5-1
cdr3_aa: CASSLATPEQGDAFF

j_call: TRBJ2-3
v_call: TRBV6-5
cdr3_aa: CASRHGLAGTDTQYF

j_call: TRBJ2-5
v_call: TRBV4-1
cdr3_aa: CASSQAGFGETQYF

j_call: TRBJ1-2
v_call: TRBV7-9
cdr3_aa: CASSLGVYGYTF

j_call: TRBJ1-1
v_call: TRBV27
cdr3_aa: CASTEFTGFTEAFF

j_call: TRBJ1-4
v_call: TRBV28
cdr3_aa: CASSLRQGVNEKLFF

j_call: TRBJ1-2
v_call: TRBV7-8
cdr3_aa: CASSLGGGYGYTF

j_call: TRBJ2-5
v_call: TRBV5-1
cdr3_aa: CASSPGLSSGQETQYF

j_call: TRBJ1-6
v_call: TRBV7-2
cdr3_aa: CAYRVRDNSPLHF

j_call: TRBJ1-3
v_call: TRBV7-2
cdr3_aa: CATIGQGDPSGNTIYF

j_call: TRBJ1-6
v_call: TRBV6-5
cdr3_aa: CASSYHRGRESPLHF

j_call: TRBJ2-3
v_call: TRBV7-2
cdr3_aa: CASSSRAGSTDTQYF

j_call: TRBJ2-7
v_call: TRBV19
cdr3_aa: CASSTQLTYEQYF

j_call: TRBJ2-3
v_call: TRBV6-5
cdr3_aa: CASSATGTVNTQYF

j_call: TRBJ2-5
v_call: TRBV6-5
cdr3_aa: CASSRNRVPGTQYF

j_call: TRBJ2-5
v_call: TRBV5-1
cdr3_aa: CASSLGQGQETQYF

j_call: TRBJ2-5
v_call: TRBV6-5
cdr3_aa: CASRSRGGWSQYF

j_call: TRBJ1-2
v_call: TRBV7-9
cdr3_aa: CASSPRQATNPLLYGYTF

j_call: TRBJ1-5
v_call: TRBV30
cdr3_aa: CAWRRSRTGSNQPQHF

j_call: TRBJ1-4
v_call: TRBV6-5
cdr3_aa: CASSSHRESKGEKLFF

j_call: TRBJ2-3
v_call: TRBV7-9
cdr3_aa: CASSSDRTDTQYF

j_call: TRBJ1-2
v_call: TRBV19
cdr3_aa: CASSMSQGAYGYTF